The sequence of this T cell receptor (beta chain) was determined in a study of CD8+ T cells in alopecia areata. Turning to the study itself: Treated patients received oral tofacitinib, 5 to 10 mg twice daily. Tofacitinib administration persisted for 6 to 18 months, succeeded by 6 months off drug.

Study-wide findings and caveats: Both scalp clonality and the expanded CD8+ clones among the top 100 showed a significant decrease with tofacitinib.

For this clone: Its antigen is undetermined.

Stated treatment: oral pan-JAK inhibitor, 5-10 mg twice daily. As the sequencing template, cDNA was produced by extracting RNA and reverse transcribing it. The repertoire was sequenced with immunoSEQ multiplex PCR; TCRdb's copy has only in-frame clones and lacks some. The sample has about 220,000 clones, around 57% seen once. The V gene lost 2 bases and the J gene lost 0 bases, with 12 bases spanning the gap. This CDR3 has 17 amino acids. The V gene's germline CDR1 is SGHRS and CDR2 YFSETQ. The chain combines TRBV5-1 with TRBJ1-6; unclear D gene. Specimen: CD4+ T cells sorted from blood, collected at week 4, from a patient treated with tofacitinib. The receptor comes from a human donor with alopecia areata. CDR3 protein: CASSLSDGSSYNSPLHF. CDR3 sequence (DNA): TGCGCCAGCAGCTTATCCGACGGGAGCTCCTATAATTCACCCCTCCACTTT.